The rows below give T cell receptor beta chains drawn from one sample of a study of blood T cell repertoires in COVID-19. Method: immunoSEQ multiplex PCR; TCRdb's copy keeps in-frame clones and lacks some. The sample gives fewer than 450,000 clones, more than 75% of which show up once; 1.2% is in the top ten. The sample taken for sequencing was PBMCs or T cells enriched from blood (not recorded which). The receptors stem from a woman aged 18 to 35 who had recovered from COVID-19. Each CDR3 is given with its conserved first and last residue. Fields, in order: D gene, J gene, V gene, clone size, CDR3 protein, CDR3 DNA. The D gene is left open where the match is weak. A clone size is listed for some rows: how often the clone was seen (once, few, many), or a class if it is expanded.

D gene: -
J gene: TRBJ2-7
V gene: TRBV5-8
clone size: -
CDR3 protein: CASPNYEQYF
CDR3 DNA: TGTGCCAGCCCCAATTACGAGCAGTACTTC

D gene: -
J gene: TRBJ2-1
V gene: TRBV15
clone size: -
CDR3 protein: CATSRGGLGSYNEQFF
CDR3 DNA: TGTGCCACCAGCAGAGGGGGCCTGGGCTCCTACAATGAGCAGTTCTTC

D gene: -
J gene: TRBJ1-1
V gene: TRBV7-6
clone size: -
CDR3 protein: CASSLDTLNTEAFF
CDR3 DNA: TGTGCCAGCAGCTTAGACACGTTGAACACTGAAGCTTTCTTT

D gene: TRBD1
J gene: TRBJ2-1
V gene: TRBV27
clone size: -
CDR3 protein: CASSASRTGFNEQFF
CDR3 DNA: TGTGCCAGCAGTGCCTCCCGGACAGGTTTCAATGAGCAGTTCTTC

D gene: -
J gene: TRBJ1-3
V gene: TRBV9
clone size: -
CDR3 protein: CASSVYSGNTIYF
CDR3 DNA: TGTGCCAGCAGCGTATACTCTGGAAACACCATATATTTT

D gene: TRBD1
J gene: TRBJ2-7
V gene: TRBV11-3
clone size: -
CDR3 protein: CASSLLRDRVYEQYF
CDR3 DNA: TGTGCCAGCAGCTTACTACGGGACAGAGTTTACGAGCAGTACTTC

D gene: -
J gene: TRBJ1-2
V gene: TRBV2
clone size: once
CDR3 protein: CASSALTVTNYGYTF
CDR3 DNA: TGTGCCAGCAGTGCGTTGACAGTTACTAACTATGGCTACACCTTC

D gene: -
J gene: TRBJ1-1
V gene: TRBV12-5
clone size: -
CDR3 protein: CASGTSQGAAFF
CDR3 DNA: TGTGCTAGTGGGACCTCCCAGGGCGCCGCTTTCTTT

D gene: -
J gene: TRBJ1-4
V gene: TRBV5-1
clone size: -
CDR3 protein: CASSLVPSLNEKLFF
CDR3 DNA: TGCGCCAGCAGCTTGGTACCATCCCTAAATGAAAAACTGTTTTTT

D gene: TRBD1
J gene: TRBJ1-5
V gene: TRBV20-1
clone size: -
CDR3 protein: CSASAGGYSNQPQHF
CDR3 DNA: TGCAGTGCTAGTGCAGGGGGTTATAGCAATCAGCCCCAGCATTTT

D gene: -
J gene: TRBJ1-5
V gene: TRBV6-1
clone size: -
CDR3 protein: CASSEVPSDPQHF
CDR3 DNA: TGTGCCAGCAGTGAAGTGCCTAGCGACCCCCAGCATTTT

D gene: -
J gene: TRBJ1-2
V gene: TRBV15
clone size: -
CDR3 protein: CATSREDSVLYGYTF
CDR3 DNA: TGTGCCACCAGCAGAGAGGACTCGGTTTTGTATGGCTACACCTTC

D gene: -
J gene: TRBJ2-3
V gene: TRBV6-5
clone size: -
CDR3 protein: CASSSTGHRFVDTQYF
CDR3 DNA: TGTGCCAGCAGTTCTACGGGACATCGGTTTGTGGATACGCAGTATTTT

D gene: -
J gene: TRBJ2-3
V gene: TRBV19
clone size: -
CDR3 protein: CASSPRDFYTDTQYF
CDR3 DNA: TGTGCCAGTAGTCCCCGGGACTTTTACACAGATACGCAGTATTTT

D gene: TRBD1
J gene: TRBJ1-4
V gene: TRBV7-2
clone size: -
CDR3 protein: CASSLGGQTNEKLFF
CDR3 DNA: TGTGCCAGCAGCTTAGGGGGACAGACTAATGAAAAACTGTTTTTT

D gene: TRBD2
J gene: TRBJ2-3
V gene: TRBV6-5
clone size: -
CDR3 protein: CASSYGTSGYTDTQYF
CDR3 DNA: TGTGCCAGCAGTTACGGGACTAGCGGCTACACAGATACGCAGTATTTT

D gene: TRBD1
J gene: TRBJ1-4
V gene: TRBV2
clone size: -
CDR3 protein: CASSTGTGNEKLFF
CDR3 DNA: TGTGCCAGCAGTACCGGGACAGGGAACGAAAAACTGTTTTTT

D gene: TRBD1
J gene: TRBJ1-1
V gene: TRBV28
clone size: -
CDR3 protein: CASSTGGADSTEAFF
CDR3 DNA: TGTGCCAGCAGCACAGGGGGCGCTGATAGCACTGAAGCTTTCTTT

D gene: -
J gene: TRBJ1-6
V gene: TRBV3-1/TRBV3-2
clone size: -
CDR3 protein: CASSPKMSGYYNSPLHF
CDR3 DNA: TGTGCCAGCAGCCCGAAGATGAGCGGTTACTATAATTCACCCCTCCACTTT

D gene: TRBD1
J gene: TRBJ1-6
V gene: TRBV2
clone size: once
CDR3 protein: CASSEAQGGSPLHF
CDR3 DNA: TGTGCCAGCAGTGAAGCCCAGGGGGGATCACCCCTCCACTTT

D gene: -
J gene: TRBJ2-5
V gene: TRBV21-1
clone size: once
CDR3 protein: CASRWRSETQYF
CDR3 DNA: TGTGCCAGCAGATGGCGGTCGGAGACCCAGTACTTC

D gene: -
J gene: TRBJ1-1
V gene: TRBV12-3/TRBV12-4
clone size: -
CDR3 protein: CASSRGSTEAFF
CDR3 DNA: TGTGCCAGCAGCCGAGGGTCGACTGAAGCTTTCTTT

D gene: TRBD1
J gene: TRBJ2-1
V gene: TRBV5-1
clone size: -
CDR3 protein: CASSLTGGTYNEQFF
CDR3 DNA: TGCGCCAGCAGCTTGACAGGGGGGACCTACAATGAGCAGTTCTTC

D gene: TRBD1
J gene: TRBJ1-4
V gene: TRBV7-8
clone size: -
CDR3 protein: CASSWRGHGEKLFF
CDR3 DNA: TGTGCCAGCAGCTGGAGGGGGCACGGTGAAAAACTGTTTTTT

D gene: TRBD2
J gene: TRBJ2-3
V gene: TRBV30
clone size: few
CDR3 protein: CAWSETSGGLTQYF
CDR3 DNA: TGTGCCTGGAGTGAAACTAGCGGGGGGCTTACGCAGTATTTT

D gene: -
J gene: TRBJ2-5
V gene: TRBV19
clone size: -
CDR3 protein: CATTETQYF
CDR3 DNA: TGTGCCACTACGGAGACCCAGTACTTC

D gene: -
J gene: TRBJ2-3
V gene: TRBV19
clone size: -
CDR3 protein: CASSIAGVGPDTQYF
CDR3 DNA: TGTGCCAGTAGTATAGCCGGGGTTGGGCCAGATACGCAGTATTTT

D gene: -
J gene: TRBJ1-6
V gene: TRBV6-5
clone size: -
CDR3 protein: CASSYRSGGGSPLHF
CDR3 DNA: TGTGCCAGCAGTTACCGATCGGGGGGCGGGTCACCCCTCCACTTT

D gene: -
J gene: TRBJ1-1
V gene: TRBV30
clone size: -
CDR3 protein: CAWSRQSNTEAFF
CDR3 DNA: TGTGCCTGGAGCAGACAGTCAAACACTGAAGCTTTCTTT

D gene: TRBD1
J gene: TRBJ1-1
V gene: TRBV2
clone size: few
CDR3 protein: CASNLGQGYTEAFF
CDR3 DNA: TGTGCCAGCAACCTGGGACAGGGCTACACTGAAGCTTTCTTT

D gene: -
J gene: TRBJ2-7
V gene: TRBV5-1
clone size: -
CDR3 protein: CASSGGQSYYEQYF
CDR3 DNA: TGCGCCAGCAGCGGCGGGCAGTCTTACTACGAGCAGTACTTC

D gene: TRBD1
J gene: TRBJ2-3
V gene: TRBV4-3
clone size: -
CDR3 protein: CASSQAYRGTDTQYF
CDR3 DNA: TGCGCCAGCAGCCAAGCGTACAGGGGTACAGATACGCAGTATTTT

D gene: -
J gene: TRBJ1-1
V gene: TRBV6-4
clone size: few
CDR3 protein: CASSDSDSTLAFF
CDR3 DNA: TGTGCCAGCAGTGACTCCGACAGTACTCTGGCTTTCTTT